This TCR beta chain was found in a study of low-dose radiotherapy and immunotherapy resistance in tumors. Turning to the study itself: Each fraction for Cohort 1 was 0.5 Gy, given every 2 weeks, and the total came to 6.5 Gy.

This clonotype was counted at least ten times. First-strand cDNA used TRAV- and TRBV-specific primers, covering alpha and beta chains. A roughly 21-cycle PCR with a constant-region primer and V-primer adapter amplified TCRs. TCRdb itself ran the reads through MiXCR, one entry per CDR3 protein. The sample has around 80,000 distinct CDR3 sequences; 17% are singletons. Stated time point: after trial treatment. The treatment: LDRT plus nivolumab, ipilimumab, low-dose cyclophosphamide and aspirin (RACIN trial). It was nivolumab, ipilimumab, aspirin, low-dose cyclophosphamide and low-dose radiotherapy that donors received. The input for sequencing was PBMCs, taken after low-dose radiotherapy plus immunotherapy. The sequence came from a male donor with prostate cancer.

The CDR3 DNA reads as TGTGCCAGCAGGGGACAGGGATTTACTGGGGCCAACGTCCTGACTTTC. Translation: CASRGQGFTGANVLTF. The chain joins TRBV28 to TRBJ2-6, with TRBD1 identical over 9 bases. The junction had 5 bases not matched to a gene; V was cut back by 6 bases and J by 2 bases. Germline CDR1 reads MDHEN; CDR2 reads SYDVKM. The CDR3 consists of 16 residues.